These 30 T cell receptor beta chains came from one sample sequenced in a study of neurological immune-mediated disorders. TCRdb reprocessed the 5' RACE reads with MiXCR, giving one entry per CDR3 protein. The top ten clones hold about 4.5% of a sample with tens of thousands of distinct CDR3 sequences, roughly an eighth of them seen once. Documented time point: longitudinal time-point 1 (baseline). Sequenced material: PBMCs. These receptors originate from a female donor with HTLV-1-associated myelopathy (HAM/TSP).

This clonotype was detected many times. The V call is TRBV5-1, the J call TRBJ2-5, with a tentative D call TRBD2 (7 bases). V lost 3 bases, J lost 5 bases, and 11 bases lay in between. Germline V CDR1 and CDR2: SGHRS, YFSETQ. CDR3 size: 13 residues. The CDR3 protein is CASSSGGRETQYF. The DNA for the CDR3 is TGCGCCAGCAGCTCCGGGGGGCGGGAGACCCAGTACTTC.

This clonotype was found many times. Here the CDR3 reads CASSLPREINTEAFF. The DNA for the CDR3 is TGCGCCAGCAGCCTCCCCCGGGAGATTAACACTGAAGCTTTCTTT. The chain uses TRBV5-1 and TRBJ1-1; D is uncertain. The CDR3 extends over 15 amino acids. Germline CDR1 reads SGHRS; CDR2 reads YFSETQ. The V end was cut by 4 bases, the J end by 2 bases, with 15 bases between.

The table lists this clonotype with many counts. The J gene is TRBJ2-2, the V gene TRBV5-1, with D perhaps being TRBD1 or TRBD2 (6 bases each). Germline CDR1 is SGHRS and CDR2 is YFSETQ. V lost 2 bases and J lost 6, with 14 bases in between. This CDR3 is built from 15 residues. CDR3 in DNA: TGCGCCAGCAGCTTAATAGCGGCAGGGGCCGGGGAGCTGTTTTTT. Encoded protein: CASSLIAAGAGELFF.

This clonotype showed up just a few times. The chain is built from TRBV7-9 and TRBJ1-5; D may be TRBD1 (6 bases). V shed 4 bases and J shed 2 bases, with 18 bases lying between them. The CDR3 sequence is 17 residues long. Germline lookup yields CDR1 SEHNR and CDR2 FQNEAQ (reference sequence). The CDR3 region is CASSSPEGGVGNQPQHF. In DNA, the CDR3 is TGTGCCAGCAGCTCACCTGAGGGGGGGGTGGGCAATCAGCCCCAGCATTTT.

This clonotype was observed many times. This rearrangement joins TRBV5-6 to TRBJ1-5; TRBD1 matches 10 bases. V dropped 4 bases and J dropped 7; count of bases not matched to a gene: 5. CDR3 size: 14 residues. CDR1 is SGHDT and CDR2 is YYEEEE in the germline V gene. CDR3 region: CASSPGTGDQPQHF. DNA for the CDR3: TGTGCCAGCAGCCCCGGGACAGGGGACCAGCCCCAGCATTTT.

This clonotype showed up many times. The chain couples TRBV12-3 or TRBV12-4 to TRBJ2-7, with 7 bases aligning to TRBD1. V shed 7 bases, J shed 3 bases, and the junction held 9 bases outside the gene matches. This CDR3 has 14 amino acids. The CDR3 DNA follows: TGTGCCAGCACTGACCGGGACAGAAACTACGAGCAGTACTTC. Translated: CASTDRDRNYEQYF.

In its sample, this clonotype is medium-sized. V usage is TRBV5-1 and J usage is TRBJ2-1; perhaps TRBD1 as D (6 bases). V lost 5 bases and J lost 5, with 11 bases in between. This CDR3 is built from 13 residues. Germline CDR1 SGHRS, CDR2 YFSETQ. The CDR3 loop is CASRWGPNNEQFF. The DNA for the CDR3 is TGCGCCAGCAGGTGGGGGCCGAACAATGAGCAGTTCTTC.

The chain joins TRBV18 to TRBJ2-4; a possible D gene is TRBD2 (6 bases). V lost 6 bases, J lost 1 base, and 7 bases lay in between. Germline-derived CDR1 and CDR2 are KGHSH and LQKENI. This CDR3 region has 13 residues. The CDR3 nucleotides read TGTGCCAGCTCTGGGGGGGCCAAAAACATTCAGTACTTC. Its protein is CASSGGAKNIQYF.

This clonotype came up many times. The chain links TRBV28 to TRBJ2-7; 8 bases align to TRBD1. V shed 6 bases and J 2 bases; nucleotides not matched to a gene: 3. The CDR3 spans 13 residues. Germline V gene lookup returns CDR1 MDHEN and CDR2 SYDVKM. Here the CDR3 reads CASRTGAAYEQYF. In DNA form, the CDR3 reads TGTGCCAGCAGGACAGGGGCGGCCTACGAGCAGTACTTC.

This clonotype was seen many times. The chain carries TRBV20-1 and TRBJ2-1; no definite D call. CDR1 is DFQATT and CDR2 is SNEGSKA in the germline V gene (reference sequence). Trimming took off 1 base at V and 15 bases at J, with 16 bases between the two ends. The CDR3 totals 12 residues. The CDR3 sequence is CSARGTATGPFF. The CDR3 nucleotides read TGCAGTGCTAGAGGGACCGCCACCGGCCCGTTCTTC.

This clonotype appeared many times. V usage is TRBV6-2 or TRBV6-3 and J usage is TRBJ1-1; D not certain. Germline loops: CDR1 MNHEY, CDR2 SVGEGT. This CDR3 has 13 residues. V lost 5 bases and J 3 bases, leaving 10 bases between the germline ends. The CDR3 region has the DNA TGTGCCAGCAGTCCGAGAGCGGACACTGAAGCTTTCTTT. It codes for CASSPRADTEAFF.

This clonotype has a count of ten or more. V is TRBV7-2 and J is TRBJ2-3; 10 nucleotides align to TRBD1. CDR1 is SGHTA and CDR2 is FQGNSA in the germline V gene. V lost 4 bases and J lost 6; bases outside the gene matches: 10. The CDR3 sequence is 16 residues long. The CDR3, as DNA: TGTGCCAGCAGCTACTCCGGGACAGGGGTAGAGGATACGCAGTATTTT. It is translated as CASSYSGTGVEDTQYF.

This clonotype was recorded at least ten times. The chain is built from TRBV9 and TRBJ1-2; 9 nucleotides line up with TRBD1. Germline-derived CDR1 and CDR2 are SGDLS and YYNGEE. The CDR3 length is 15 residues. The V and J ends lost 4 bases and 4 bases, in that order; junction bases with no gene match: 8. CDR3 sequence reads: CASSSGQGRIYGYTF. The CDR3 DNA sequence: TGTGCCAGCAGCTCCGGACAGGGGAGGATCTATGGCTACACCTTC.

This clonotype was recorded many times. The gene calls are TRBV7-9 and TRBJ2-3, with D possibly matching TRBD2 (5 bases). Deletions cut 6 bases from V and 5 bases from J, with 9 bases between. CDR3 length: 12 amino acids. Germline assignment: CDR1 SEHNR and CDR2 FQNEAQ (reference sequence). Here the CDR3 reads CASRQEGDTQYF. The CDR3 DNA follows: TGTGCCAGCAGGCAAGAGGGAGATACGCAGTATTTT.

Ten or more counts support this clonotype. This CDR3 reads CSASPRGYSTDTQYF. As DNA, the CDR3 is TGCAGTGCTAGCCCGCGGGGGTATAGCACAGATACGCAGTATTTT. This chain links TRBV20-1 with TRBJ2-3; 7 bases line up with TRBD2. The junction had 6 bases not matched to a gene; V was cut back by 3 bases and J by 0 bases. The CDR3 is 15 residues long. The germline CDR1 and CDR2 sequences are DFQATT and SNEGSKA (reference sequence).

This clonotype was found many times. V is TRBV12-3 or TRBV12-4 and J is TRBJ2-3; TRBD2 matches at 10 bases. The CDR3 covers 16 residues. V lost 5 bases, J lost 2 bases, and 7 bases stayed unmatched. The CDR3: CASSPYSGGPTDTQYF. As DNA, the CDR3 is TGTGCCAGCAGTCCCTATAGCGGGGGGCCCACAGATACGCAGTATTTT.

This clonotype occurred many times. The rearrangement links TRBV2 to TRBJ2-3; D is unresolved. CDR1 and CDR2 (germline): SNHLY, FYNNEI. The CDR3 is 14 residues long. V shed 0 bases and J shed 3 bases, with 7 bases lying between them. CDR3 in amino acids: CASSEARLTDTQYF. CDR3 in DNA: TGTGCCAGCAGTGAAGCGCGGCTTACAGATACGCAGTATTTT.

About this clonotype: One end of the junction does not line up with germline, which may come from a read error. The gene calls are TRBV7-9 and TRBJ2-2, with D maybe TRBD1 (6 bases). The germline CDR1 and CDR2 sequences are SEHNR and FQNEAQ (reference sequence). CDR3 length equals 15 residues. The CDR3 here is CASRTNRVFTGELYF. Here the CDR3 DNA reads TGTGCCAGCAGGACAAACAGGGTGTTCACCGGGGAGCTGTATTTT.

There are many counts of this clonotype. J is TRBJ2-1 and V is TRBV5-1; 9 bases align to TRBD1. In germline, CDR1 is SGHRS, CDR2 YFSETQ. The CDR3 spans 15 residues. V trimming: 0 bases; J trimming: 4 bases; junction bases outside the gene matches: 2. The DNA of the CDR3 is TGCGCCAGCAGCTTGGGACAGGGGGTATACAATGAGCAGTTCTTC. This translates into CASSLGQGVYNEQFF.

This clonotype came up a few times. The chain uses TRBV20-1 and TRBJ2-3; D is uncertain. Looked up from germline, CDR1 is DFQATT and CDR2 is SNEGSKA (reference sequence). The CDR3 runs 13 residues. Trimming pared 6 bases from V and 2 bases from J, leaving 12 bases between. The CDR3 nucleotides are TGCAGTGCCTACTGGAAATCCACAGATACGCAGTATTTT. It encodes CSAYWKSTDTQYF.

This chain links TRBV12-3 or TRBV12-4 with TRBJ1-5; D is undetermined. V lost 5 bases and J 5 bases, leaving 13 bases between the germline ends. The CDR3 contains 14 residues. Here the CDR3 DNA reads TGTGCCAGCAGTCCCCTCAACTTGTATCAGCCCCAGCATTTT. Protein product: CASSPLNLYQPQHF.

The table lists this clonotype with many counts. The J gene is TRBJ2-7, the V gene TRBV5-1; D is unclear. CDR1 and CDR2 (germline): SGHRS, YFSETQ. V was pared by 2 bases and J by 1 base, with 7 bases between. This CDR3 contains 13 residues. The CDR3 DNA reads as TGCGCCAGCAGCTTTTTGGTTTCCTACGAGCAGTACTTC. Amino acids: CASSFLVSYEQYF.

This rearrangement joins TRBV20-1 to TRBJ2-7, with D unclear. The CDR3 length is 13 residues. V was shortened by 2 bases and J by 0 bases, with 8 bases between the two germline ends. Germline-derived CDR1 and CDR2 are DFQATT and SNEGSKA (reference sequence). The CDR3 sequence is CSARHGFSYEQYF. The CDR3 DNA reads as TGCAGTGCTAGACATGGCTTCTCCTACGAGCAGTACTTC.

This clonotype was recorded at least ten times. This chain connects TRBV12-3 or TRBV12-4 to TRBJ1-2, with 7 bases fitting TRBD1. This CDR3 is 14 amino acids long. With 6 bases clipped from V and 0 bases from J, the junction kept 4 bases outside the gene matches. The CDR3 sequence is CASSLGTANYGYTF. The CDR3 DNA sequence: TGTGCCAGCAGCCTCGGGACAGCTAACTATGGCTACACCTTC.

This clonotype came up a few times. The chain has TRBV25-1 and TRBJ2-3, with D uncertain. Germline assignment: CDR1 MGHDK and CDR2 SYGVNS. The CDR3 extends over 18 amino acids. V gave up 4 bases and J gave up 1 base, with 21 bases separating them. This CDR3 reads CASSGSRQLIHGTDTQYF. The CDR3 DNA is TGTGCCAGCAGTGGGTCCCGCCAACTAATACACGGCACAGATACGCAGTATTTT.

This clonotype was detected many times. The chain joins TRBV7-8 to TRBJ2-3; TRBD1 matches 7 bases. The CDR3 runs to 15 residues. V was clipped by 3 bases and J by 4 bases; unmatched bases: 7. CDR1 and CDR2 (germline): SGHVS, FQNEAQ. CDR3 coding DNA: TGTGCCAGCAGCTTTGTCGCGCAGGGGGCAGATACGCAGTATTTT. It yields the protein CASSFVAQGADTQYF.

This clonotype was observed many times. V and J are TRBV20-1 and TRBJ2-1, with 7 bases lining up with TRBD1. CDR3 length: 11 amino acids. V lost 6 bases, J lost 7 bases, and 3 bases stayed unmatched. The germline V gene has CDR1 DFQATT and CDR2 SNEGSKA (reference sequence). The CDR3 sequence: CSAETGNEQFF. The CDR3 region has the DNA TGCAGTGCGGAGACAGGGAATGAGCAGTTCTTC.

This clonotype has ten or more counts. The J gene is TRBJ2-3, the V gene TRBV10-3; 13 bases map to TRBD2. Germline CDR1 and CDR2: ENHRY and SYGVKD. The CDR3 is 16 amino acids. The junction had 6 bases not matched to a gene; V was cut back by 5 bases and J by 4 bases. In DNA, the CDR3 is TGTGCCATCAGTAGCACTAGCGGGGGGGCCGCAGATACGCAGTATTTT. Translation gives CAISSTSGGAADTQYF.

This clonotype was seen only a few times. The V call is TRBV13, the J call TRBJ1-3, with TRBD1 matching over 9 bases. The trim removed 8 bases at V and 5 bases at J, leaving 7 bases unmatched. The CDR3 is 14 amino acids. The germline V gene has CDR1 PRHDT and CDR2 FYEKMQ (reference sequence). Here the CDR3 reads CASGLQGARNTIYF. In DNA, the CDR3 is TGTGCCAGCGGTTTACAGGGGGCTCGAAACACCATATATTTT.

This clonotype was found a few times. The chain has TRBV7-8 and TRBJ2-4, with 10 positions matching TRBD1. Trimming took 3 bases from V and 1 from J; bases not matched to a gene: 6. The CDR3 totals 17 residues. Germline lookup yields CDR1 SGHVS and CDR2 FQNEAQ. The CDR3 DNA reads TGTGCCAGCAGCTTCGACAGGGGGCTAGGGGCCAAAAACATTCAGTACTTC. This codes for CASSFDRGLGAKNIQYF.